One and the same sample provided the 10 T cell receptor beta chains below, sequenced in a study of blood T cells in healthy people across ages. Then a second PCR, running roughly 7 to 11 cycles, was carried out with a sample-barcoded 5' primer and a J-beta primer mix. One entry per CDR3 protein, called by TCRdb with MiXCR from the 5' RACE reads. The repertoire consists of 600,000 to 800,000 distinct CDR3 sequences, with 52% occurring once and the leading ten covering roughly 14%. Specimen: blood. These receptors all stem from a woman aged 80 or over in good health.

The J gene is TRBJ2-4, the V gene TRBV24-1; 9 bases align to TRBD2. Germline trimming cut 5 bases from V and 13 bases from J; bases unmatched to any gene: 11. Germline CDR1 and CDR2: KGHDR and SFDVKD. The CDR3 has 14 amino acids. This CDR3 reads CATSATSGFNEQYF. In DNA form, the CDR3 reads TGTGCCACCAGTGCTACTAGCGGGTTCAATGAGCAGTACTTC.

This clonotype was counted at least ten times. V and J are TRBV2 and TRBJ2-7, with D hard to call. The CDR3 is 15 amino acids. The V end was cut by 1 base, the J end by 7 bases, with 17 bases between. Germline CDR1 and CDR2: SNHLY and FYNNEI. The CDR3 coding sequence is TGTGCCAGCAGTGAAGGACGGACGGCTATCGGTGAGCAGTACTTC. This sequence encodes CASSEGRTAIGEQYF.

The rearrangement links TRBV20-1 to TRBJ2-5; no clear D gene. The DNA end is more similar to TRBJ2-7, so the J call may be wrong. This CDR3 region has 11 residues. Germline lookup yields CDR1 DFQATT and CDR2 SNEGSKA (reference sequence). This CDR3 reads CSARGVYEQYF. DNA for the CDR3: TGCAGTGCTAGAGGAGTGTACGAGCAGTACTTC.

The chain is built from TRBV29-1 and TRBJ2-1; 7 positions agree with TRBD1. The CDR3 length is 15 residues. CDR1 and CDR2 (germline): SQVTM, ANQGSEA. J lost 13 bases, V lost 7 bases, and 22 bases had no gene match. CDR3 coding DNA: TGCAGCGGAGACCGGCCAGGGGGTACGGTCGAGACCCAGTTCTTC. This gives the protein CSGDRPGGTVETQFF.

The genes are TRBV13 and TRBJ1-1; D perhaps matches TRBD1 (5 bases). Germline V CDR1 and CDR2: PRHDT, FYEKMQ (reference sequence). The CDR3 spans 14 residues. Deletions cut 0 bases from V and 6 bases from J, with 11 bases between. Written as DNA, the CDR3 is TGTGCCAGCAGCTTAGGGCAGGGCGTCTCTGAAGCTTTCTTT. Translating it yields CASSLGQGVSEAFF. The variable domain in full, completed from reference TRBV13 and TRBJ1-1, reads AAGVIQSPRHLIKEKRETATLKCYPIPRHDTVYWYQQGPGQDPQFLISFYEKMQSDKGSIPDRFSAQQFSDYHSELNMSSLELGDSALYFCASSLGQGVSEAFFGQGTRLTVV.

This clonotype has a handful of counts. The V call is TRBV12-3 or TRBV12-4, the J call TRBJ2-5; no clear D. Trimming left V 1 base short and J 1 base short, with 10 bases between. CDR3 size: 15 residues. CDR3 loop: CASSLGALSQETQYF. Written as DNA, the CDR3 is TGTGCCAGCAGTTTAGGGGCATTGTCCCAAGAGACCCAGTACTTC.

The chain uses TRBV7-3 and TRBJ2-3; 12 bases match TRBD1. Germline V gene lookup returns CDR1 SGHTA and CDR2 FQGTGA. This CDR3 contains 13 residues. With V trimmed by 9 bases and J by 8 bases, 6 bases remained unmatched. CDR3 nucleotide sequence: TGTGCCAGTGGGGGACAGGGGGCGCGTACGCAGTATTTT. Its translation is CASGGQGARTQYF.

A word on this clonotype: A read error is possible here, since a much larger clone lies one base away. The rearrangement joins TRBV28 to TRBJ2-7; TRBD1 might be the D (5 bases). The DNA end is more similar to TRBJ2-5, so the J call may be wrong. The CDR3 is made up of 14 amino acids. Germline CDR1 reads MDHEN; CDR2 reads SYDVKM. As DNA, the CDR3 is TGTGCCAGCAGTTTGGGCTTCCAGGGAGAGACCCAGTACTTC. Protein sequence: CASSLGFQGETQYF.

This clonotype has just a few counts. The gene calls are TRBV3-1 and TRBJ2-1; either TRBD1 or TRBD2 may supply D (5 bases each). The V gene lost 5 bases and the J gene lost 15 bases, with 14 bases spanning the gap. The germline CDR1 and CDR2 sequences are LGHDT and YNNKEL (reference sequence). The CDR3 is 11 amino acids. CDR3 coding DNA: TGTGCCAGCAGCTCGGGACGGGCTCTGTTCTTC. The encoded protein is CASSSGRALFF.

CDR3 sequence (DNA): TGCGCCAGCAGCCAAATGTATAGGAGCTCCTACGAGCAGTACTTC. Translated, it gives CASSQMYRSSYEQYF. The J gene is TRBJ2-7, the V gene TRBV4-3, with D hard to call. From germline, CDR1 is LGHNA and CDR2 YSLEER. The CDR3 has 15 amino acids. Trimming cost V 2 bases and J 0 bases, with 11 bases left between them.